The 25 T cell receptor beta chains presented below share a single source sample, sequenced in a study of T cells in Graves' hyperthyroidism and ophthalmopathy. Researchers took RNA transcripts and amplified the TCR beta CDR3 regions from them. HTBI primers were employed in a first-round RT-PCR of the TCR CDR3. TCRdb re-called the multiplex PCR reads through MiXCR, storing one row per CDR3 protein. Seen here are 500,000 to 750,000 distinct CDR3 sequences, 40% to 55% observed once, and the top ten hold more than 7.5%. The sample taken for sequencing was peripheral blood or thyroid tissue (not recorded which). Receptor source: a woman younger than 35 with Graves' hyperthyroidism.

V is TRBV20-1 and J is TRBJ1-5; weak D call: TRBD1 (5 bases). This CDR3 has 13 amino acids. The germline V gene encodes CDR1 DFQATT and CDR2 SNEGSKA (reference sequence). Trimming removed 0 bases from V and 4 bases from J, with 7 bases in between. The CDR3 sequence: CSAREGPNQPQHF. DNA for the CDR3: TGCAGTGCTAGAGAGGGGCCGAATCAGCCCCAGCATTTT.

In its sample, this clonotype was seen many times. The chain has TRBV24-1 and TRBJ2-7; D gene unclear. V lost 3 bases and J lost 5, with 7 bases in between. The germline gives CDR1 KGHDR, CDR2 SFDVKD. The CDR3 totals 12 residues. The DNA for the CDR3 is TGTGCCACCAGTGATGAAGGGAACGAGCAGTACTTC. Amino acid sequence: CATSDEGNEQYF.

This clonotype appeared many times. This sequence joins TRBV7-3 and TRBJ1-1; D call uncertain. The V end was cut by 5 bases, the J end by 0 bases, with 7 bases between. CDR1 is SGHTA and CDR2 is FQGTGA in the germline V gene. The CDR3 is 13 amino acids. The CDR3 sequence is CASSREVNTEAFF. The CDR3 region has the DNA TGTGCCAGCAGCCGGGAAGTGAACACTGAAGCTTTCTTT.

Of note for this clonotype: Without the conserved terminal phenylalanine or tryptophan, this CDR3 likely stems from a read error. The DNA is omitted, as the CDR3 cannot be located on it reliably, and the CDR3 follows TCRdb's listing. The chain has TRBV7-9 and TRBJ2-5; no DNA check was done on the table's D call, TRBD1. The CDR3 is 9 amino acids long, termini counted. The V gene's germline CDR1 is SEHNR and CDR2 FQNEAQ (reference sequence). The CDR3 protein is CARGETSNT.

The table lists this clonotype with many counts. The genes are TRBV12-3 or TRBV12-4 and TRBJ2-2; 8 bases line up with TRBD2. V lost 6 bases and J lost 6; bases outside the gene matches: 6. This CDR3 is built from 14 residues. The CDR3 region is CASRPSGRAGELFF. For the CDR3, the DNA is TGTGCCAGCAGACCGAGCGGGAGAGCCGGGGAGCTGTTTTTT.

The genes are TRBV12-3 or TRBV12-4 and TRBJ2-7; no definite D call. This CDR3 contains 11 residues. Trimming shortened V by 5 bases and J by 6 bases, and 8 bases separated the two germline ends. The DNA of the CDR3 is TGTGCCAGCAGTATCGGACCCGAGCAGTACTTC. Protein sequence: CASSIGPEQYF.

V and J are TRBV7-6 and TRBJ2-2; TRBD2 is a possible D gene (6 bases). CDR3 size: 15 residues. V lost 1 base and J 4 bases, leaving 10 bases between the germline ends. Germline loops: CDR1 SGHVS, CDR2 FNYEAQ. CDR3: CASSLDGSSTGELFF. The CDR3 region has the DNA TGTGCCAGCAGCTTAGACGGGAGTAGCACCGGGGAGCTGTTTTTT. The entire variable domain, with the rest obtained from reference TRBV7-6 and TRBJ2-2, is as follows: GAGVSQSPRYKVTKRGQDVALRCDPISGHVSLYWYRQALGQGPEFLTYFNYEAQQDKSGLPNDRFSAERPEGSISTLTIQRTEQRDSAMYRCASSLDGSSTGELFFGEGSRLTVL.

The rearrangement uses TRBV7-9 and TRBJ2-7; TRBD2 aligns across 16 bases. Germline assignment: CDR1 SEHNR and CDR2 FQNEAQ (reference sequence). The length of the CDR3 is 15 residues. The trim removed 8 bases at V and 3 bases at J, leaving 4 bases unmatched. This chain's CDR3 is CASEGTSGRDYEQYF. Written as DNA, the CDR3 is TGTGCCAGCGAGGGGACTAGCGGGAGGGACTACGAGCAGTACTTC.

The chain is built from TRBV7-9 and TRBJ2-6; 11 nucleotides align to TRBD1. The CDR3 loop spans 18 amino acids. The V and J ends lost 5 bases and 4 bases, in that order; junction bases with no gene match: 10. Germline CDR1 reads SEHNR; CDR2 reads FQNEAQ (reference sequence). The CDR3, as DNA: TGTGCCAGCAGCCCGGGACAGGGGGAAACATGGGGGGCCAACGTCCTGACTTTC. It yields the protein CASSPGQGETWGANVLTF.

The V gene is TRBV6-5, the J gene TRBJ2-1; 13 bases line up with TRBD2. Trimming took 4 bases from V and 6 from J; bases not matched to a gene: 9. The CDR3 consists of 17 residues. From germline, CDR1 is MNHEY and CDR2 SVGAGI. The CDR3 DNA is TGTGCCAGCAGTTCCCGGACTAGCGGGAGCCCCGTCAATGAGCAGTTCTTC. Translated, it gives CASSSRTSGSPVNEQFF.

The chain employs TRBV11-1 and TRBJ1-2; the D gene is possibly TRBD1 (5 bases). Germline CDR1 SGHAT, CDR2 FQDESV (reference sequence). CDR3 length: 14 residues. V lost 5 bases and J 6 bases, leaving 16 bases between the germline ends. CDR3 in amino acids: CASSPRGYSHGYTF. Here the CDR3 DNA reads TGTGCCAGCAGCCCGAGGGGTTATTCGCATGGCTACACCTTC. The full variable domain, its missing parts supplied by reference TRBV11-1 and TRBJ1-2, is EAEVAQSPRYKITEKSQAVAFWCDPISGHATLYWYRQILGQGPELLVQFQDESVVDDSQLPKDRFSAERLKGVDSTLKIQPAELGDSAMYLCASSPRGYSHGYTFGSGTRLTVV.

The chain is built from TRBV4-1 and TRBJ1-3; D call uncertain. CDR3 size: 13 residues. Germline V gene data show CDR1 as MGHRA and CDR2 as YSYEKL. V was pared by 3 bases and J by 8 bases, with 11 bases between. CDR3 coding DNA: TGCGCCAGCAGCCAGGGGAGCGTGGACACCATATATTTT. Its translation: CASSQGSVDTIYF.

This clonotype was recorded many times. The genes are TRBV24-1 and TRBJ1-5, with TRBD1 matching 7 bases. This CDR3 has 18 residues. CDR1 and CDR2 (germline): KGHDR, SFDVKD. V shed 5 bases, J shed 4 bases, and the junction held 16 bases outside the gene matches. For the CDR3, the DNA is TGTGCCACCAGTGTGGGGGACAAAAAGGGGGCTTGGAATCAGCCCCAGCATTTT. Protein sequence: CATSVGDKKGAWNQPQHF.

The rearrangement uses TRBV7-2 and TRBJ2-3, with 8 bases matching TRBD1. V was pared by 7 bases and J by 4 bases, with 7 bases of the junction left unmatched. Per the germline V gene, CDR1 is SGHTA and CDR2 is FQGNSA. CDR3 length: 14 residues. The CDR3 nucleotides read TGTGCCAGCATCCTAGGGACAGGCGCAGATACGCAGTATTTT. It yields the protein CASILGTGADTQYF.

This clonotype was detected many times. V is TRBV5-5 and J is TRBJ2-7; D uncertain. The V gene lost 1 base and the J gene lost 1 base, with 9 bases spanning the gap. CDR1 SGHKS and CDR2 YYEKEE come from the germline V gene (reference sequence). CDR3 length: 14 residues. This chain's CDR3 is CASSLFRSSYEQYF. CDR3 nucleotides: TGTGCCAGCAGCTTGTTTAGAAGTTCCTACGAGCAGTACTTC.

The chain has TRBV29-1 and TRBJ1-3, with D possibly TRBD1 on 6 matching bases. Germline V gene sequence: CDR1 SQVTM, CDR2 ANQGSEA. The CDR3 covers 14 residues. Deletions cut 8 bases from V and 2 bases from J, with 16 bases between. The CDR3 DNA follows: TGCAGCCAAGATTGGGCAGGGGCTGGAAACACCATATATTTT. Translated, it gives CSQDWAGAGNTIYF.

In its sample, this clonotype was seen once. The V and J genes are TRBV19 and TRBJ1-2; 8 bases fit TRBD1. Germline V gives CDR1 LNHDA, CDR2 SQIVND (reference sequence). The CDR3 spans 11 residues. The V and J ends lost 5 bases and 12 bases, in that order; junction bases with no gene match: 5. CDR3 amino acids: CASSSDRVNTF. The DNA of the CDR3 is TGTGCCAGTAGTTCGGACAGGGTGAACACCTTC.

A remark on this clonotype: A read error may explain this, as a much larger clone is one base away. This chain uses TRBV29-1 with TRBJ1-2; TRBD1 is a possible D gene (5 bases). Germline values: CDR1 SQVTM, CDR2 ANQGSEA. The CDR3 covers 15 residues. The CDR3 sequence is CSVESRGKGDYGYAF. In DNA, the CDR3 is TGCAGCGTTGAAAGTAGGGGAAAAGGGGACTATGGCTACGCCTTC. The whole variable domain, filled in from reference TRBV29-1 and TRBJ1-2, reads SAVISQKPSRDICQRGTSLTIQCQVDSQVTMMFWYRQQPGQSLTLIATANQGSEATYESGFVIDKFPISRPNLTFSTLTVSNMSPEDSSIYLCSVESRGKGDYGYAFGSGTRLTVV.

There are many counts of this clonotype. V gene TRBV20-1 combines with J gene TRBJ2-5, with D uncertain. CDR1 and CDR2 from the germline V gene are DFQATT and SNEGSKA (reference sequence). The CDR3 sequence is 13 residues long. V was pared by 6 bases and J by 1 base, with 12 bases between. Here the CDR3 DNA reads TGCAGTGCCCCCGGACCGGTCCAAGAGACCCAGTACTTC. Its protein product is CSAPGPVQETQYF.

In the case of this clonotype: A read error is likely, as this CDR3 ends without the conserved phenylalanine or tryptophan. No DNA is shown, since the ends of the CDR3 on it are uncertain; the CDR3 is the one TCRdb lists. Here the CDR3 reads CASSSDRP. The J gene is TRBJ1-3, the V gene TRBV7-3. Inclusive of both ends, the CDR3 amounts to 8 amino acids. The germline CDR1 and CDR2 sequences are SGHTA and FQGTGA.

Details on this clonotype: This could be a read error, since a much larger clone is one nucleotide away. The chain has TRBV12-3 or TRBV12-4 and TRBJ2-5, with D perhaps being TRBD1 or TRBD2 (6 bases each). The CDR3 runs to 14 residues. The CDR3 nucleotides are TGTGCCAGCAGTTTAAAAGGGGGGAAAGAGATCCAGTACTTC. It yields the protein CASSLKGGKEIQYF.

This clonotype was seen repeatedly, ten times or more. This rearrangement joins TRBV4-3 to TRBJ2-2; TRBD2 agrees at 12 bases. J lost 5 bases, V lost 0 bases, and 4 bases had no gene match. Germline V gene lookup returns CDR1 LGHNA and CDR2 YSLEER. This CDR3 region has 17 residues. CDR3 region: CASSQDRGTSGTGELFF. As DNA, the CDR3 is TGCGCCAGCAGCCAAGATCGTGGGACTAGCGGGACCGGGGAGCTGTTTTTT.

Note on this clonotype: This may come from a read error, since a much larger clone is one base off. The gene calls are TRBV6-4 and TRBJ2-2; 9 bases map to TRBD2. Germline V lookup: CDR1 MRHNA, CDR2 SNTAGT. The CDR3 has 15 residues. The CDR3 loop reads CASSAVAGETGELLF. The CDR3 DNA is TGTGCCAGCAGTGCCGTAGCGGGAGAAACCGGGGAGCTGCTTTTT.

About this clonotype: The junction does not match germline at one end; this may be a read error. The chain links TRBV2 to TRBJ2-2; TRBD2 is a possible D gene (6 bases). Germline V gene data show CDR1 as SNHLY and CDR2 as FYNNEI. CDR3 length equals 17 residues. CDR3 loop: CASSLNEVVAFNGGLFF. The CDR3 DNA reads TGTGCCAGCAGTTTAAACGAAGTTGTGGCCTTCAACGGGGGGCTGTTTTTT.

Note on this clonotype: A much larger clone differs from this one at a single base, so this may be a read error. This sequence joins TRBV7-8 and TRBJ1-3; unclear D gene. Germline V gene data show CDR1 as SGHVS and CDR2 as FQNEAQ. This CDR3 contains 16 residues. CDR3 sequence reads: CASSQGFIGAGNTTYF. The CDR3 DNA sequence: TGCGCCAGCAGCCAAGGTTTTATCGGAGCGGGAAACACCACATATTTT.